This entry describes one T cell receptor (beta chain). Antigen specificity is unknown. The V end was cut by 4 bases, the J end by 1 base, with 7 bases between. The CDR3 has 13 amino acids. In germline, CDR1 is WSHSY, CDR2 SAAADI. Patients were excluded for autoimmune disease history or systemic immunosuppression. These data come from a study of OX40 agonist ivuxolimab in advanced cancers. As for the study in general: Of the patients, three showed partial responses, one with hepatocellular carcinoma and two with cutaneous melanoma. General study points: CD8+ T cells averaged more expanded clones than CD4+.

TCRdb's copy holds only in-frame clones and misses some; the assay was immunoSEQ multiplex PCR. The data show roughly 83,000 clones, around 85% seen once. This clonotype was sampled from an adult with an advanced solid tumor such as melanoma, head and neck, liver or kidney cancer. The source material was CD4+ or CD8+ T cells sorted from blood, sampled in a trial of the OX40 agonist ivuxolimab. This sequence joins TRBV10-2 and TRBJ1-1; D unclear. CDR3 sequence (DNA): TGCGCCAGCAGTGTAAGCCCGAACACTGAAGCTTTCTTT. Translated: CASSVSPNTEAFF.